This TCR beta chain is from a study of blood T cell repertoires in COVID-19. Looking at the study overall: Samples representing acute and convalescent COVID-19 were sourced from the United States, Italy and Spain. T cells, B-cell-depleted T cells, or PBMCs supplied cDNA or gDNA.

This CDR3 is built from 15 residues. Germline loops: CDR1 SGHAT, CDR2 FQNNGV. V shed 5 bases and J 7 bases; nucleotides not matched to a gene: 10. Authors' processing steps: Estimation of nucleated cell counts was performed using reference gene primer amplification. Only in-frame clones appear in the TCRdb table, and some are missing; sequencing was by immunoSEQ multiplex PCR. The V and J calls and clone size come from that table; D and trimming were worked out from the DNA. The data contain under 40,000 clones, roughly 90% of them singletons. Input material: peripheral blood. The chain uses TRBV11-2 and TRBJ1-4; TRBD1 matches 7 bases. This TCR was recovered from a man in his 60s with active COVID-19. Here the CDR3 reads CASSPDGTASEKLFF. The CDR3 region has the DNA TGTGCCAGCAGCCCAGACGGGACAGCGAGTGAAAAACTGTTTTTT.